Below are 4 T cell receptor beta chains sequenced from a single sample in a study of T cells after yellow fever vaccination. TCRdb reprocessed the 5' RACE reads with MiXCR, giving one entry per CDR3 protein. The sample contains 9,500 to 15,000 distinct CDR3 sequences, under 6% of which appear only once. The sequenced sample was PBMCs, either bulk or a sorted T-cell subset (CD4+, CD8+, memory, or dextramer-sorted; not recorded which), obtained on the day of the yellow fever booster vaccination. The receptors stem from a man between 25 and 39 years old who received the YFV17D yellow fever vaccine.

This clonotype was seen repeatedly, ten times or more. The V call is TRBV19, the J call TRBJ2-3; D might be TRBD2 (7 bases). The CDR3 is 14 amino acids. Trimming took 6 bases from V and 4 from J, leaving 14 bases between them. Looked up from germline, CDR1 is LNHDA and CDR2 is SQIVND (reference sequence). The CDR3 loop is CASRLIGGPDTQYF. CDR3 coding DNA: TGTGCCAGTAGGCTAATCGGGGGGCCAGATACGCAGTATTTT.

This chain joins TRBV11-2 and TRBJ2-1; possible D gene TRBD2, 6 bases. The length of the CDR3 is 15 residues. V was clipped by 2 bases and J by 2 bases, with 10 bases between them. Per germline, CDR1 SGHAT and CDR2 FQNNGV. The CDR3 DNA follows: TGTGCCAGCAGCTTAACGGGAGCCCCCTACAATGAGCAGTTCTTC. It translates to CASSLTGAPYNEQFF.

This clonotype was seen a handful of times. The V call is TRBV19, the J call TRBJ1-6, with D possibly being TRBD1 (6 bases). CDR3 length: 15 amino acids. Germline CDR1 reads LNHDA; CDR2 reads SQIVND (reference sequence). Trimming pared 2 bases from V and 10 bases from J, leaving 15 bases between. CDR3: CASSISRGAGSPLHF. CDR3 in DNA: TGTGCCAGTAGTATATCCCGGGGGGCCGGATCACCCCTCCACTTT.

This clonotype was counted many times. The chain joins TRBV6-2 or TRBV6-3 to TRBJ2-3; possible D gene TRBD2, 5 bases. In germline, CDR1 is MNHEY, CDR2 SVGEGT. The CDR3 has 16 residues. Trimming pared 3 bases from V and 1 base from J, leaving 14 bases between. CDR3 DNA sequence: TGTGCCAGCAGTTATAATCTAGCAATCCGCACAGATACGCAGTATTTT. It encodes CASSYNLAIRTDTQYF.